Below, 22 T cell receptor beta chains from the same sample are listed, as sequenced in a study of immune evolution from preneoplasia to lung adenocarcinoma. Produced via immunoSEQ multiplex PCR; TCRdb's table is partial and in-frame only. The sample records roughly 38,000 clones, roughly four fifths being singletons. The sequencing sample was made of FFPE invasive lung adenocarcinoma tissue. Every receptor here comes from a person between 55 and 70 years old with lung adenocarcinoma.

This chain links TRBV29-1 with TRBJ2-5, with D possibly matching TRBD2 (7 bases). CDR3 length: 14 residues. CDR1 is SQVTM, CDR2 ANQGSEA, per germline. V gave up 1 base and J gave up 5 bases, with 14 bases separating them. CDR3 sequence: CSVEVIGRGETQYF. Written as DNA, the CDR3 is TGCAGCGTTGAAGTTATAGGGAGGGGGGAGACCCAGTACTTC.

This rearrangement joins TRBV9 to TRBJ2-7; TRBD2 matches at 7 bases. CDR1 and CDR2 (germline): SGDLS, YYNGEE. The CDR3 runs 15 residues. Trimming took 2 bases from V and 1 from J; bases not matched to a gene: 6. DNA of the CDR3: TGTGCCAGCAGCGTGGGAGGGAGCTATTCCTACGAGCAGTACTTC. It yields the protein CASSVGGSYSYEQYF. The whole variable domain, filled in from reference TRBV9 and TRBJ2-7, reads DSGVTQTPKHLITATGQRVTLRCSPRSGDLSVYWYQQSLDQGLQFLIQYYNGEERAKGNILERFSAQQFPDLHSELNLSSLELGDSALYFCASSVGGSYSYEQYFGPGTRLTVT.

V usage is TRBV11-2 and J usage is TRBJ2-6; D gene ambiguous. V dropped 4 bases and J dropped 1 base, with 5 bases sitting between them. Germline V gene sequence: CDR1 SGHAT, CDR2 FQNNGV. The length of the CDR3 is 14 residues. The CDR3 sequence: CASSSVSGANVLTF. In DNA, the CDR3 is TGTGCCAGCAGCTCTGTATCTGGGGCCAACGTCCTGACTTTC.

The chain links TRBV29-1 to TRBJ1-1; D ambiguous. The V gene's germline CDR1 is SQVTM and CDR2 ANQGSEA. There are 11 residues in the CDR3. Trimming took 4 bases from V and 10 from J, leaving 13 bases between them. The CDR3 here is CSVGETGVAFF. The CDR3 region has the DNA TGCAGCGTTGGCGAGACGGGTGTAGCTTTCTTT.

The chain links TRBV18 to TRBJ1-1; 8 bases fit TRBD1. J was trimmed by 6 bases and V by 4 bases; bases with no gene match: 7. In germline, CDR1 is KGHSH, CDR2 LQKENI. The CDR3 extends over 14 amino acids. CDR3 sequence reads: CASSHRDRMPEAFF. The CDR3 DNA sequence: TGTGCCAGCTCACACCGGGACAGGATGCCTGAAGCTTTCTTT.

The chain uses TRBV5-1 and TRBJ1-2; the D is unclear. The germline CDR1 and CDR2 sequences are SGHRS and YFSETQ. The CDR3 runs to 13 residues. V dropped 2 bases and J dropped 4 bases, with 9 bases sitting between them. The CDR3 DNA follows: TGCGCCAGCAGCTTCGTCTCCACCTATGGCTACACCTTC. It codes for CASSFVSTYGYTF.

Notes on this clone: Additional DNA sequences in this sample encode the identical CDR3. CDR3 amino acids: CASSLLQGRGAFF. For the CDR3, the DNA is TGTGCCAGCAGCTTATTGCAGGGCCGGGGGGCTTTCTTT. V gene TRBV7-2 combines with J gene TRBJ1-1, with D perhaps TRBD1 (5 bases). Germline V gene lookup returns CDR1 SGHTA and CDR2 FQGNSA. This CDR3 is built from 13 residues. Deletions cut 2 bases from V and 11 bases from J, with 15 bases between.

The chain couples TRBV11-2 to TRBJ2-1; a weak D match, TRBD2 (6 bases). From germline, CDR1 is SGHAT and CDR2 FQNNGV. V lost 7 bases and J 7 bases, leaving 14 bases between the germline ends. CDR3 length: 13 residues. Here the CDR3 DNA reads TGTGCCAGCAAGGAGGGAGCGGCGAATGAGCAGTTCTTC. Its protein product is CASKEGAANEQFF. Full variable domain (rest looked up from reference TRBV11-2 and TRBJ2-1): EAGVAQSPRYKIIEKRQSVAFWCNPISGHATLYWYQQILGQGPKLLIQFQNNGVVDDSQLPKDRFSAERLKGVDSTLKIQPAKLEDSAVYLCASKEGAANEQFFGPGTRLTVL.

The chain couples TRBV5-8 to TRBJ2-1; no reliable D call. The CDR3 loop spans 15 amino acids. Germline CDR1 SGHTS, CDR2 YDEGEE. Trimming shortened V by 4 bases and J by 9 bases, and 20 bases separated the two germline ends. The CDR3 nucleotides are TGTGCCAGCAGCCTTGGTTCTATAGCTGGTGGTGAGCAGTTCTTC. Translating gives CASSLGSIAGGEQFF.

The genes are TRBV30 and TRBJ2-6; no clear D. This CDR3 has 13 amino acids. Germline-derived CDR1 and CDR2 are GTSNPN and SVGIG (reference sequence). V gave up 6 bases and J gave up 4 bases, with 10 bases separating them. The CDR3 bases are TGTGCCTGTGACCCTTTGGGGGCCAACGTCCTGACTTTC. Protein: CACDPLGANVLTF.

The chain uses TRBV28 and TRBJ1-5; no reliable D call. The germline CDR1 and CDR2 sequences are MDHEN and SYDVKM. The V gene lost 5 bases and the J gene lost 0 bases, with 17 bases spanning the gap. This CDR3 spans 17 amino acids. CDR3 nucleotide sequence: TGTGCCAGCAGTGACGAGGTTTCGAGATATAGCAATCAGCCCCAGCATTTT. Its protein is CASSDEVSRYSNQPQHF.

The chain couples TRBV28 to TRBJ1-5, with a tentative D call TRBD1 (5 bases). Germline V gives CDR1 MDHEN, CDR2 SYDVKM. CDR3 size: 13 residues. V dropped 8 bases and J dropped 5 bases, with 13 bases sitting between them. The chain's CDR3 is CASGRGRDQPQHF. For the CDR3, the DNA is TGTGCCAGCGGGAGGGGACGGGATCAGCCCCAGCATTTT.

V is TRBV5-4 and J is TRBJ2-5, with 15 bases that match TRBD2. From germline, CDR1 is SGHNT and CDR2 YYREEE (reference sequence). This CDR3 spans 16 amino acids. V lost 3 bases and J lost 5; bases outside the gene matches: 5. Here the CDR3 reads CASSSRTSGRVETQYF. For the CDR3, the DNA is TGTGCCAGCAGCTCGAGGACTAGCGGGAGGGTCGAGACCCAGTACTTC.

The chain employs TRBV28 and TRBJ2-7; D is unclear. Trimming shortened V by 7 bases and J by 2 bases, and 15 bases separated the two germline ends. CDR3 length: 14 amino acids. Germline V gene sequence: CDR1 MDHEN, CDR2 SYDVKM. In nucleotides, the CDR3 is TGTGCCAGCAACTCTCCGGGCCTCACCTACGAGCAGTACTTC. It encodes CASNSPGLTYEQYF.

The chain links TRBV5-1 to TRBJ2-7, with 8 bases identical to TRBD2. The germline V gene has CDR1 SGHRS and CDR2 YFSETQ. This CDR3 is 17 amino acids long. V was pared by 4 bases and J by 3 bases, with 15 bases of the junction left unmatched. The CDR3 bases are TGCGCCAGCAGCCAACCCCAACGCGGGGGGTACTACTACGAGCAGTACTTC. It codes for CASSQPQRGGYYYEQYF.

The table lists this clone with a few counts. The chain joins TRBV6-6 to TRBJ1-1, with TRBD1 matching 8 bases. Trimming cost V 2 bases and J 1 base; bases outside gene matches: 0. The CDR3 has 14 residues. CDR1 and CDR2 (germline): MNHNY, SVGAGI (reference sequence). CDR3 protein: CASSYGTGNTEAFF. CDR3 DNA sequence: TGTGCCAGCAGTTACGGGACAGGGAACACTGAAGCTTTCTTT.

The chain couples TRBV25-1 to TRBJ1-1; no reliable D call. Germline V CDR1 and CDR2: MGHDK, SYGVNS. V was clipped by 6 bases and J by 1 base, with 15 bases between them. The CDR3 extends over 15 amino acids. The DNA for the CDR3 is TGTGCCAGCAGCCTTTCTTCGGTAGGGAACACTGAAGCTTTCTTT. Translating gives CASSLSSVGNTEAFF.

The chain combines TRBV19 with TRBJ1-1; 8 nucleotides line up with TRBD1. From germline, CDR1 is LNHDA and CDR2 SQIVND (reference sequence). CDR3 length: 15 amino acids. Losses at the gene ends were 4 bases for V and 3 bases for J; bases not matched to a gene: 7. The CDR3 DNA reads TGTGCCAGTAGTACCTACACAGGGGGGTACACTGAAGCTTTCTTT. Its translation: CASSTYTGGYTEAFF.

The chain employs TRBV7-2 and TRBJ1-2, with D possibly TRBD1 on 5 matching bases. The V and J ends lost 2 bases and 5 bases respectively, with 12 bases between them. CDR3 length: 14 amino acids. Germline CDR1 reads SGHTA; CDR2 reads FQGNSA. CDR3 loop: CASSLKVGLYGYTF. The DNA for the CDR3 is TGTGCCAGCAGCTTAAAAGTGGGACTATATGGCTACACCTTC.

V and J are TRBV28 and TRBJ2-5; D perhaps matches TRBD1 (6 bases). Germline V gives CDR1 MDHEN, CDR2 SYDVKM. V was shortened by 4 bases and J by 5 bases, with 20 bases between the two germline ends. The CDR3 totals 16 residues. CDR3 nucleotides: TGTGCCAGCAGTTCCGCATTAGACAGGCGGAAGGAGACCCAGTACTTC. This gives the protein CASSSALDRRKETQYF.

The V gene is TRBV18, the J gene TRBJ2-7; 10 bases map to TRBD2. Germline CDR1 and CDR2: KGHSH and LQKENI. This CDR3 comprises 17 residues. V lost 0 bases and J lost 2; bases outside the gene matches: 7. The CDR3 coding sequence is TGTGCCAGCTCACCACCAGGCGGGCTAGCGGGGGCCTACGAGCAGTACTTC. As protein: CASSPPGGLAGAYEQYF.

The V and J genes are TRBV5-4 and TRBJ1-1; D is unclear. The germline V gene encodes CDR1 SGHNT and CDR2 YYREEE (reference sequence). The CDR3 covers 15 residues. The V gene lost 1 base and the J gene lost 1 base, with 11 bases spanning the gap. The CDR3 here is CASSLLRATNTEAFF. The CDR3 nucleotides read TGTGCCAGCAGCTTGTTAAGGGCCACGAACACTGAAGCTTTCTTT.